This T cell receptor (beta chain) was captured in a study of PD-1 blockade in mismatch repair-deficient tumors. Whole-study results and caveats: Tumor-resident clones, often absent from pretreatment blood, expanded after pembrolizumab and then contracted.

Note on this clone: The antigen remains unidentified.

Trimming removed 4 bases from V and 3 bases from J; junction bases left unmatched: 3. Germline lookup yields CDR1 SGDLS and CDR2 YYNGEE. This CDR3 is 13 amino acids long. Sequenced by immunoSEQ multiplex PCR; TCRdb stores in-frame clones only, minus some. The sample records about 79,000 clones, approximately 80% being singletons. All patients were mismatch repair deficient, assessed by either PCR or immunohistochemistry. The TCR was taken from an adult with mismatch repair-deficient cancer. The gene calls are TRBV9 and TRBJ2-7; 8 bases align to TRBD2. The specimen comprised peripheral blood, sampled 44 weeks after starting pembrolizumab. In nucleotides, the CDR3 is TGTGCCAGCAGCTTGCTAGCGGGCTACGAGCAGTACTTC. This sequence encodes CASSLLAGYEQYF.